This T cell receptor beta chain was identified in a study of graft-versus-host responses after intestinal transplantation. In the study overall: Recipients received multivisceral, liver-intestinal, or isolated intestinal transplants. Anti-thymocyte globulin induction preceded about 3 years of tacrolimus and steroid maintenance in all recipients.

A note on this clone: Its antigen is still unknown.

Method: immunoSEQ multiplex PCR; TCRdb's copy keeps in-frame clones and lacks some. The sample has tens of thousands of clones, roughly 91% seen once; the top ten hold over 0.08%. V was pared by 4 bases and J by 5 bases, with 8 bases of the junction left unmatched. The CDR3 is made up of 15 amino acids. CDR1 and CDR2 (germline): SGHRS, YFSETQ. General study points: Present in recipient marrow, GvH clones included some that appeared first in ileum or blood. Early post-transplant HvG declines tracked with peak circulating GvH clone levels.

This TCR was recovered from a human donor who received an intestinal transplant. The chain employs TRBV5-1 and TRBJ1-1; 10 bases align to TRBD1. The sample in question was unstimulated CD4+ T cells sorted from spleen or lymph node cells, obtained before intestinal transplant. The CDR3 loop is CASSLPTGGATEAFF. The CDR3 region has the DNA TGCGCCAGCAGCCTGCCGACAGGGGGCGCAACTGAAGCTTTCTTT. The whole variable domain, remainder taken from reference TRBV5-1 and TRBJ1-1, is KAGVTQTPRYLIKTRGQQVTLSCSPISGHRSVSWYQQTPGQGLQFLFEYFSETQRNKGNFPGRFSGRQFSNSRSEMNVSTLELGDSALYLCASSLPTGGATEAFFGQGTRLTVV.